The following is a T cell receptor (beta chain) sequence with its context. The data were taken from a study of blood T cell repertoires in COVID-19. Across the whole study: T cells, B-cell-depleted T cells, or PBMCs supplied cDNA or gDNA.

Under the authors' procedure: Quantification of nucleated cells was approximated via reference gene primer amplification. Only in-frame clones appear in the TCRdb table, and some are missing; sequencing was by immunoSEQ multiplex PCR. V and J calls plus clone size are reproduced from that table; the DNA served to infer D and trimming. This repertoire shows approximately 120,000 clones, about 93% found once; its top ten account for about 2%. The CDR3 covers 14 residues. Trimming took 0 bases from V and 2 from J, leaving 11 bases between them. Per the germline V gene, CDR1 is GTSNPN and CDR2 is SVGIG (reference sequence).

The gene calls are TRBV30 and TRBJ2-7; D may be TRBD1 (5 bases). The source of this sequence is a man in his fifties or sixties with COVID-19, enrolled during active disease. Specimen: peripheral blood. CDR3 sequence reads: CAWSVLGRTYEQYF. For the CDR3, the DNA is TGTGCCTGGAGTGTACTGGGGCGAACCTACGAGCAGTACTTC.